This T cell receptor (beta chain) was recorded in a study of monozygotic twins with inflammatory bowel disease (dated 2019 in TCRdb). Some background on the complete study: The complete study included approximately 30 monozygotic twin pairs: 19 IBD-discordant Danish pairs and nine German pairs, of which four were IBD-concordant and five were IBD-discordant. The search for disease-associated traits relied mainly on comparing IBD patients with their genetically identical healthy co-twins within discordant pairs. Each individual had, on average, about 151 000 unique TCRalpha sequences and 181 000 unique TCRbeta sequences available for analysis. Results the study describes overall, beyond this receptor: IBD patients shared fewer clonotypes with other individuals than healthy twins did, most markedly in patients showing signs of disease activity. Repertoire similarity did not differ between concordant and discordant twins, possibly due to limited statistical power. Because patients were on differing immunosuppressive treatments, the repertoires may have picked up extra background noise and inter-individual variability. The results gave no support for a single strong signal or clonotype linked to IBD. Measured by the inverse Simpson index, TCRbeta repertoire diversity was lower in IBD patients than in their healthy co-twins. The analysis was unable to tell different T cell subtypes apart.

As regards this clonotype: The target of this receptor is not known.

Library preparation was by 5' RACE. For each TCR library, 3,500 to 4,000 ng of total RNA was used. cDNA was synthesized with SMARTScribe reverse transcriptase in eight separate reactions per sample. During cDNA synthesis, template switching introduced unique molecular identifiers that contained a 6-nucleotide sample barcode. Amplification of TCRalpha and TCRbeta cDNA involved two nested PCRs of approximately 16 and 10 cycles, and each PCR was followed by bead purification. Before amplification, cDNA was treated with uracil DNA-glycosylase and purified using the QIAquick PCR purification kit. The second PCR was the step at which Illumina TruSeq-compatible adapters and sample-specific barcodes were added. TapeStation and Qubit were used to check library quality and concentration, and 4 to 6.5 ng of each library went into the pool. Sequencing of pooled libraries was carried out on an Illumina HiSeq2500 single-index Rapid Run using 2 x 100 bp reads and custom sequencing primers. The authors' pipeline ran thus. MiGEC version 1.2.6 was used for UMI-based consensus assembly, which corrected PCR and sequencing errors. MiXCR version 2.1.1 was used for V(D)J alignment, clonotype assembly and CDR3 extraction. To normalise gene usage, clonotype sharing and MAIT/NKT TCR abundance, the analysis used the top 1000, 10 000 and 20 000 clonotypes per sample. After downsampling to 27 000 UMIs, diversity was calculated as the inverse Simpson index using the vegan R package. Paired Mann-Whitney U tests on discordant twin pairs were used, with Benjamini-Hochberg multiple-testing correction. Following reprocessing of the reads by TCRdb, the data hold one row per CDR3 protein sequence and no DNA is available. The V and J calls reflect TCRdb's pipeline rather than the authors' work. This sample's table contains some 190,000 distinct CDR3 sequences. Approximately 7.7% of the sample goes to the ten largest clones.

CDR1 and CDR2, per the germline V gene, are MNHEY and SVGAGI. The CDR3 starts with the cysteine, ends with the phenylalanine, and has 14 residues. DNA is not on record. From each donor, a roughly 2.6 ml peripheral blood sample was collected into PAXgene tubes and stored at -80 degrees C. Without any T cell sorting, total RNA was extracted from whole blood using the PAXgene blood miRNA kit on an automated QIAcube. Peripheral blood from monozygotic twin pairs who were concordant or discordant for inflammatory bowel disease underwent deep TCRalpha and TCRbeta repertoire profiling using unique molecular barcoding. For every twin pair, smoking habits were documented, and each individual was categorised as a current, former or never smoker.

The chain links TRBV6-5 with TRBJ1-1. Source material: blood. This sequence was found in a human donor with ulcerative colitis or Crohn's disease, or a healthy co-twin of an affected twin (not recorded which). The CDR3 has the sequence CASSLDGPNTEAFF.